This is a list of T cell receptor beta chains from one sample in a study of T-cell memory formation after mild COVID-19. TCRdb fed the 5' RACE reads into MiXCR, producing one record per CDR3 protein. The table records about 340,000 distinct CDR3 sequences, more than 15% of them present only once. The source material was PBMCs or a T cell subset sorted from them (not recorded which). The source is a man younger than 35 who had mild COVID-19 (a few samples of this study predate the infection). Cell type and time point are not known. Both conserved end residues are part of each CDR3. A D gene is named only where the DNA matches it firmly. Some rows have no size entry. The others give once, few or many, or a class for an expanded clone.

16	TRBV27	TRBJ2-3	.	TRBD2	TGTGCCAGCAGTTTAATGTCTAGCGGAAACACAGATACGCAGTATTTT	CASSLMSSGNTDTQYF
14	TRBV7-2	TRBJ2-5	.	.	TGTGCCAGCAGCTTAGAACCCGAACAAGAGACCCAGTACTTC	CASSLEPEQETQYF
14	TRBV5-1	TRBJ2-5	.	.	TGCGCCAGCAGCCCAAGTCCAGGGCAAGAGACCCAGTACTTC	CASSPSPGQETQYF
14	TRBV29-1	TRBJ1-1	.	.	TGCAGCGTTGTTCTCGGGTTCATGAACACTGAAGCTTTCTTT	CSVVLGFMNTEAFF
15	TRBV4-1	TRBJ1-5	.	.	TGCGCCAGCAGCTGGACACGGTCGAGCAATCAGCCCCAGCATTTT	CASSWTRSSNQPQHF
13	TRBV29-1	TRBJ1-1	many	.	TGCAGCGCTGCGCAGGGGACGAACACTGAAGCTTTCTTT	CSAAQGTNTEAFF
15	TRBV20-1	TRBJ2-7	few	.	TGCAGTGCTAGGAGGGGGGGCTACCCTTCCTACGAGCAGTACTTC	CSARRGGYPSYEQYF
14	TRBV5-1	TRBJ2-3	.	.	TGCGCCAGCAGCTTGGAGAATGTAGGGGATACGCAGTATTTT	CASSLENVGDTQYF
15	TRBV24-1	TRBJ2-1	.	.	TGTGCCACCAGTGATCGTAGGACAGCCCACAATGAGCAGTTCTTC	CATSDRRTAHNEQFF
16	TRBV4-3	TRBJ1-5	many	TRBD1	TGCGCCAGCAGCCAATACGCAGGGGGGGGAGTTCAGCCCCAGCATTTT	CASSQYAGGGVQPQHF
15	TRBV7-9	TRBJ2-5	.	TRBD1	TGTGCCAGCAGGTCGGCGACAGGGAGACGAGAGACCCAGTACTTC	CASRSATGRRETQYF
11	TRBV5-5	TRBJ1-4	many	.	TGTGCCAGCAGCTTGGTCGAAAAACTGTTTTTT	CASSLVEKLFF
16	TRBV20-1	TRBJ2-3	.	TRBD2	TGCAGTGCCCACCAGCCCCTAGCGGGGTCGTCAGATACGCAGTATTTT	CSAHQPLAGSSDTQYF
15	TRBV6-2/TRBV6-3	TRBJ2-7	.	.	TGTGCCAGCAGTCCCCTAGGACAAAGCTCCTACGAGCAGTACTTC	CASSPLGQSSYEQYF
12	TRBV15	TRBJ1-1	.	TRBD1	TGTGCCACTGGGGTTACAGGGGCTGAAGCTTTCTTT	CATGVTGAEAFF
15	TRBV4-1	TRBJ2-2	.	.	TGCGCCAGCAGCCGCACCGGGACTGGGGTCGGGGAGCTGTTTTTT	CASSRTGTGVGELFF
14	TRBV7-9	TRBJ1-2	.	TRBD1	TGTGCCAGCAGCGTATGGGGACAGGAAGATGGCTACACCTTC	CASSVWGQEDGYTF
15	TRBV5-1	TRBJ2-5	.	TRBD1	TGCGCCAGCAGCCTCGGGACAGGGGGTGATGAGACCCAGTACTTC	CASSLGTGGDETQYF
18	TRBV12-3/TRBV12-4	TRBJ2-1	few	TRBD2	TGTGCCAGCAGTCTGTTTACGGGGGGACTTAGCTCCTACAATGAGCAGTTCTTC	CASSLFTGGLSSYNEQFF
14	TRBV27	TRBJ1-4	.	.	TGTGCCAGCAGTTCTTCCCGGACTTGGGAAAAACTGTTTTTT	CASSSSRTWEKLFF
14	TRBV6-5	TRBJ1-1	few	.	TGTGCCACCAAATACCTCCGAGGTTACACTGAAGCTTTCTTT	CATKYLRGYTEAFF
15	TRBV6-2/TRBV6-3	TRBJ2-2	.	TRBD1	TGTGCCAGCAGTTACACCCCGGACAGGGCCGGGGAGCTGTTTTTT	CASSYTPDRAGELFF
15	TRBV10-3	TRBJ1-2	few	TRBD1	TGTGCCATCAGTGAGTCCGGACAGGGTGCTTCTGGCTACACCTTC	CAISESGQGASGYTF
14	TRBV12-3/TRBV12-4	TRBJ1-1	few	TRBD1	TGTGCCAGCAACCTACAGGGGGGTATTACTGAAGCTTTCTTT	CASNLQGGITEAFF
15	TRBV7-2	TRBJ1-3	few	.	TGTGCCAGCAGGATAGGGGGGGGCTCTGGAAACACCATATATTTT	CASRIGGGSGNTIYF
16	TRBV4-1	TRBJ2-2	few	.	TGCGCCAGCAGCCAGCGGGGGACAACTCGGGACGGGGAGCTGTTTTTT	CASSQRGTTRDGELFF
12	TRBV10-3	TRBJ2-1	.	TRBD2	TGTGCCATCACGGCGGGGGGGAATGAGCAGTTCTTC	CAITAGGNEQFF
13	TRBV3-1	TRBJ1-2	.	.	TGTGCCAGCAGCCGAGGGCCGGACTATGGCTACACCTTC	CASSRGPDYGYTF
16	TRBV25-1	TRBJ2-1	.	.	TGTGCCAGCAGTCTCGCTAGGGGGGGACCTTACAATGAGCAGTTCTTC	CASSLARGGPYNEQFF